Below are 23 T cell receptor beta chains sequenced from a single sample in a study of spatial heterogeneity in lung cancer. TCRdb independently ran MiXCR on the 5' RACE reads; one entry per CDR3 protein. Here the sample spans some 43,000 distinct CDR3 sequences, about 10% being singletons. Time point indicated: blood at routine non-recurrence follow-up after resection. The source was PBMCs, collected at follow-up. The receptors shown here come from a female donor with early-stage non-small cell lung cancer.

The rearrangement joins TRBV5-1 to TRBJ1-1; tentatively, D is TRBD1 (5 bases). The CDR3 sequence is 14 residues long. V lost 0 bases, J lost 0 bases, and 6 bases lay in between. Germline loops: CDR1 SGHRS, CDR2 YFSETQ. The CDR3 region is CASSLDRMNTEAFF. The CDR3 DNA follows: TGCGCCAGCAGCTTGGACAGGATGAACACTGAAGCTTTCTTT.

This clonotype was seen at least ten times. V usage is TRBV4-2 and J usage is TRBJ1-6; TRBD1 aligns across 12 bases. With 4 bases clipped from V and 10 bases from J, the junction kept 8 bases outside the gene matches. Germline CDR1 and CDR2: LGHNA and YNFKEQ. The CDR3 is 16 amino acids. CDR3 sequence: CASSPDPGTGGSPLHF. The CDR3 nucleotides read TGTGCCAGCAGCCCCGATCCCGGGACAGGGGGCTCACCCCTCCACTTT.

V usage is TRBV5-1 and J usage is TRBJ2-6; maybe TRBD2 (5 bases). The V end lost 4 bases, the J end lost 1 base, and 12 bases lay between the germline ends. CDR1 SGHRS and CDR2 YFSETQ come from the germline V gene. The CDR3 totals 16 residues. The CDR3 nucleotides read TGCGCCAGCAGCCACAGTGAGGGTTCTGGGGCCAACGTCCTGACTTTC. The encoded protein is CASSHSEGSGANVLTF.

The sample holds many counts of this clonotype. This chain links TRBV9 with TRBJ2-2; D gene ambiguous. Germline-derived CDR1 and CDR2 are SGDLS and YYNGEE. The CDR3 has 14 amino acids. Trimming stripped 4 bases from V and 2 bases from J, with 9 bases between. The CDR3 spells CASSPGPNTGELFF. The CDR3 bases are TGTGCCAGCAGCCCCGGGCCTAACACCGGGGAGCTGTTTTTT. Using reference TRBV9 and TRBJ2-2 for the parts outside the CDR3, the full variable domain is DSGVTQTPKHLITATGQRVTLRCSPRSGDLSVYWYQQSLDQGLQFLIQYYNGEERAKGNILERFSAQQFPDLHSELNLSSLELGDSALYFCASSPGPNTGELFFGEGSRLTVL.

This clonotype was picked up a small number of times. J is TRBJ2-7 and V is TRBV28; no firm D call. This CDR3 region has 15 residues. V was pared by 1 base and J by 2 bases, with 12 bases between. CDR1 MDHEN and CDR2 SYDVKM come from the germline V gene. The CDR3 reads CASSLFRRSTYEQYF. In DNA, the CDR3 is TGTGCCAGCAGTTTATTTAGGAGATCGACCTACGAGCAGTACTTC.

This clonotype was detected ten times or more. V is TRBV6-5 and J is TRBJ1-2; 9 bases are a match to TRBD1. In germline, CDR1 is MNHEY, CDR2 SVGAGI. This CDR3 region has 12 residues. The V segment lost 5 bases and the J segment 9 bases; nucleotides outside the gene matches: 4. The CDR3 DNA follows: TGTGCCAGCAGTACGACAGGGGGGAGCTACACCTTC. This gives the protein CASSTTGGSYTF.

There are many counts of this clonotype. The gene calls are TRBV5-1 and TRBJ1-5; 9 bases line up with TRBD1. V shed 0 bases and J 5 bases; nucleotides not matched to a gene: 0. Germline values: CDR1 SGHRS, CDR2 YFSETQ. CDR3 length equals 14 residues. CDR3 sequence reads: CASSLGTGDQPQHF. CDR3 DNA: TGCGCCAGCAGCTTGGGGACAGGGGATCAGCCCCAGCATTTT.

The chain couples TRBV7-8 to TRBJ2-7; 8 positions match TRBD1. Germline loops: CDR1 SGHVS, CDR2 FQNEAQ. This CDR3 comprises 16 residues. V dropped 1 base and J dropped 2; count of bases not matched to a gene: 7. The CDR3 loop reads CASSLGRTGLTYEQYF. In DNA form, the CDR3 reads TGTGCCAGCAGCTTAGGACGGACAGGGCTAACCTACGAGCAGTACTTC.

This clonotype showed up just a few times. The chain has TRBV11-2 and TRBJ2-1, with 10 bases that match TRBD1. Trimming cost V 5 bases and J 4 bases; bases outside gene matches: 8. The CDR3 is 16 residues long. Germline V gene lookup returns CDR1 SGHAT and CDR2 FQNNGV. The chain's CDR3 is CASSDRRDRGYNEQFF. The CDR3 nucleotides read TGTGCCAGCAGCGACCGACGGGACAGGGGTTACAATGAGCAGTTCTTC.

The chain carries TRBV19 and TRBJ2-2; TRBD2 aligns across 7 bases. V gave up 10 bases and J gave up 1 base; unmatched junction bases: 12. The CDR3 covers 16 residues. Germline lookup yields CDR1 LNHDA and CDR2 SQIVND (reference sequence). The CDR3 region has the DNA TGTGCCACCTCTCCTTGGGGGGGTAGGAACACCGGGGAGCTGTTTTTT. It yields the protein CATSPWGGRNTGELFF.

This clonotype was seen many times. This rearrangement joins TRBV6-6 to TRBJ2-7; maybe TRBD1 (6 bases). V gave up 5 bases and J gave up 6 bases, with 14 bases separating them. The CDR3 is 13 residues long. The germline V gene has CDR1 MNHNY and CDR2 SVGAGI (reference sequence). In nucleotides, the CDR3 is TGTGCCAGCAGTACCACTACAGGGACCGAGCAGTACTTC. The encoded protein is CASSTTTGTEQYF.

This clonotype has more than one count but fewer than ten. The chain's CDR3 is CASSPQQGRTGELFF. The DNA for the CDR3 is TGCGCCAGCAGCCCCCAGCAGGGTAGGACCGGGGAGCTGTTTTTT. The V gene is TRBV5-1, the J gene TRBJ2-2, with D tentatively TRBD1 (5 bases). This CDR3 is built from 15 residues. Germline CDR1 and CDR2: SGHRS and YFSETQ. Trimming pared 4 bases from V and 5 bases from J, leaving 15 bases between.

This clonotype was counted many times. The V gene is TRBV19, the J gene TRBJ1-6; 9 bases align to TRBD1. Germline V lookup: CDR1 LNHDA, CDR2 SQIVND (reference sequence). V lost 5 bases to trimming and J lost 7 bases; unmatched junction nucleotides: 6. The CDR3 is 15 amino acids. CDR3 sequence reads: CASSPSTGGNSPLHF. The CDR3 nucleotides are TGTGCCAGTAGTCCTTCGACAGGGGGGAATTCACCCCTCCACTTT.

This clonotype occurred a few times. The chain is built from TRBV5-1 and TRBJ1-5; D is unresolved. Trimming removed 0 bases from V and 9 bases from J, with 13 bases in between. The germline CDR1 and CDR2 sequences are SGHRS and YFSETQ. The CDR3 covers 14 residues. DNA of the CDR3: TGCGCCAGCAGCTTGGAGGGCCTCGTGTCGCCCCAGCATTTT. Its translation is CASSLEGLVSPQHF. The full variable domain, with the rest looked up from reference TRBV5-1 and TRBJ1-5, is KAGVTQTPRYLIKTRGQQVTLSCSPISGHRSVSWYQQTPGQGLQFLFEYFSETQRNKGNFPGRFSGRQFSNSRSEMNVSTLELGDSALYLCASSLEGLVSPQHFGDGTRLSIL.

This clonotype was observed a handful of times. The genes are TRBV2 and TRBJ2-7; D is possibly TRBD1 or TRBD2 (5 bases each). The V gene lost 6 bases and the J gene lost 2 bases, with 14 bases spanning the gap. The CDR3 contains 14 residues. Germline lookup yields CDR1 SNHLY and CDR2 FYNNEI. CDR3 DNA: TGTGCCAGCAGGGGGGACGCGATCCCCTACGAGCAGTACTTC. This codes for CASRGDAIPYEQYF.

The chain recombines TRBV28 with TRBJ1-4, with no clear D. This CDR3 is 14 amino acids long. The ends were cut back, 5 bases at V and 7 bases at J, with 14 bases in the middle. CDR1 and CDR2 from the germline V gene are MDHEN and SYDVKM. CDR3 sequence reads: CASSLGGEGEKLFF. As DNA, the CDR3 is TGTGCCAGCAGTCTCGGAGGCGAGGGTGAAAAACTGTTTTTT.

This clonotype rates as medium-sized (0.01 to 0.1%). The chain has TRBV2 and TRBJ2-5, with D hard to call. The CDR3 totals 13 residues. The V and J ends lost 0 bases and 4 bases respectively, with 6 bases between them. Looked up from germline, CDR1 is SNHLY and CDR2 is FYNNEI. The CDR3 sequence is CASSEALRETQYF. In DNA, the CDR3 is TGTGCCAGCAGTGAAGCGCTTAGAGAGACCCAGTACTTC.

The sample holds many counts of this clonotype. The chain recombines TRBV7-9 with TRBJ2-5; D unresolved. Germline-derived CDR1 and CDR2 are SEHNR and FQNEAQ (reference sequence). The V end was cut by 0 bases, the J end by 5 bases, with 4 bases between. The CDR3 is 12 amino acids. This CDR3 reads CASSLAVETQYF. CDR3 DNA: TGTGCCAGCAGCTTAGCAGTGGAGACCCAGTACTTC.

This clonotype appeared many times. The chain carries TRBV10-3 and TRBJ2-7; perhaps TRBD1 as D (5 bases). The CDR3 length is 13 residues. V was shortened by 0 bases and J by 7 bases, with 10 bases between the two germline ends. Germline V gene lookup returns CDR1 ENHRY and CDR2 SYGVKD. CDR3 residues: CAISESRGKEQYF. As DNA, the CDR3 is TGTGCCATCAGTGAGTCTAGGGGAAAAGAGCAGTACTTC.

This clonotype was seen a handful of times. The V gene is TRBV7-3, the J gene TRBJ2-5; TRBD1 matches 7 bases. J was trimmed by 2 bases and V by 4 bases; bases with no gene match: 4. This CDR3 has 14 amino acids. CDR1 and CDR2 from the germline V gene are SGHTA and FQGTGA. CDR3 DNA sequence: TGTGCCAGCAGCTCCCGGGACAGACAAGAGACCCAGTACTTC. It specifies CASSSRDRQETQYF.

This clonotype was observed a handful of times. V and J are TRBV10-3 and TRBJ1-2; 8 bases line up with TRBD1. Unmatched junction bases numbered 5, after V lost 5 bases and J lost 3 bases. The germline gives CDR1 ENHRY, CDR2 SYGVKD. This CDR3 comprises 14 residues. For the CDR3, the DNA is TGTGCCATCAGTAGGACAGGGAGAGACTATGGCTACACCTTC. Translating it yields CAISRTGRDYGYTF.

This clonotype showed up just once. V usage is TRBV5-1 and J usage is TRBJ1-1; D unclear. Germline CDR1 SGHRS, CDR2 YFSETQ. The CDR3 has 15 amino acids. V dropped 0 bases and J dropped 4 bases, with 13 bases sitting between them. CDR3 DNA: TGCGCCAGCAGCTTGGCGCAAAACCCGGGCACTGAAGCTTTCTTT. Protein product: CASSLAQNPGTEAFF. Together with reference TRBV5-1 and TRBJ1-1, the CDR3 gives the full variable domain: KAGVTQTPRYLIKTRGQQVTLSCSPISGHRSVSWYQQTPGQGLQFLFEYFSETQRNKGNFPGRFSGRQFSNSRSEMNVSTLELGDSALYLCASSLAQNPGTEAFFGQGTRLTVV.

This clonotype was picked up many times. The chain links TRBV12-3 or TRBV12-4 to TRBJ2-3, with TRBD1 as a possible D gene (5 bases). V lost 6 bases and J 6 bases, leaving 16 bases between the germline ends. This CDR3 is built from 14 residues. The DNA of the CDR3 is TGTGCCAGCAGGGGGAACAGGCGGACCGATACGCAGTATTTT. Protein sequence: CASRGNRRTDTQYF.